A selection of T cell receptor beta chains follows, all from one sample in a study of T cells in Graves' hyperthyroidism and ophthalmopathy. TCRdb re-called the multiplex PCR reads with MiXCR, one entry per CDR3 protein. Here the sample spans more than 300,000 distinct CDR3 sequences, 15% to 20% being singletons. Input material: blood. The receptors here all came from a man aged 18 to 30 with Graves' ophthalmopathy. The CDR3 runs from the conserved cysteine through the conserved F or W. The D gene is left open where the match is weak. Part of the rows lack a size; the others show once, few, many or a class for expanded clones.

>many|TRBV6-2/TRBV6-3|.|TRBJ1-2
CASSSLGVGGGYTF
TGTGCCAGCAGTTCCTTAGGGGTTGGTGGTGGCTACACCTTC
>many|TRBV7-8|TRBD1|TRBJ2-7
CASSLAGTAYEQYF
TGTGCCAGCAGCTTAGCGGGGACAGCCTACGAGCAGTACTTC
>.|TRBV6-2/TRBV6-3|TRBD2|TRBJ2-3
CAGQAGWADTQYF
TGTGCAGGTCAAGCGGGGTGGGCAGATACGCAGTATTTT
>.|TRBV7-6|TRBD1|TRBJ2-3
CASSLGQTDTQYF
TGTGCCAGCAGCTTGGGACAGACAGATACGCAGTATTTT
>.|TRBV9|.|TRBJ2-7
CASSVDITSSYEQYF
TGTGCCAGCAGCGTAGATATCACGAGCTCCTACGAGCAGTACTTC
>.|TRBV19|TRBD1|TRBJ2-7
CASSSNRGLSYEQYF
TGTGCCAGTAGTAGCAACAGGGGGCTTTCCTACGAGCAGTACTTC
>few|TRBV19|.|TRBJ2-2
CASRGRDANTGELFF
TGTGCCAGTAGGGGGCGGGACGCGAACACCGGGGAGCTGTTTTTT
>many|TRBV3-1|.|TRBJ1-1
CASSQDSGGTEAFF
TGTGCCAGCAGCCAAGATTCGGGAGGCACTGAAGCTTTCTTT
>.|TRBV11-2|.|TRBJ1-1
CASSSRSGATEAFF
TGTGCCAGCAGCTCGAGGTCAGGGGCAACTGAAGCTTTCTTT
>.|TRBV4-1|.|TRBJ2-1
CASSQGLARGSYNEQFF
TGCGCCAGCAGCCAAGGGTTGGCCAGGGGCTCCTACAATGAACAGTTCTTC
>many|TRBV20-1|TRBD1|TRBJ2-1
CSATGTGGRGEQFF
TGCAGTGCAACCGGGACAGGGGGCCGAGGTGAGCAGTTCTTC
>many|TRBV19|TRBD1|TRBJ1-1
CASSTPPGQWGTEAFF
TGTGCCAGTAGTACCCCCCCGGGACAGTGGGGAACTGAAGCTTTCTTT
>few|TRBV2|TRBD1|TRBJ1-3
CASSESDRDLWSGNTIYF
TGTGCCAGCAGTGAATCCGACAGGGATTTATGGTCTGGAAACACCATATATTTT
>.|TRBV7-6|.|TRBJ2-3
CASSSNGRGTSSTDTQYF
TGTGCCAGCAGCTCAAACGGGCGAGGGACTTCGAGCACAGATACGCAGTATTTT
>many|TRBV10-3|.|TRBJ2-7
CAIRGTGTSDEQYF
TGTGCCATCAGGGGAACCGGGACTTCCGACGAGCAGTACTTC
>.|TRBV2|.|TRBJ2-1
CANNEPPDEQFF
TGTGCCAACAACGAGCCCCCGGATGAGCAGTTCTTC
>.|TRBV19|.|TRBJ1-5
CASSIGLNGNQPQHF
TGTGCCAGTAGTATAGGGCTGAATGGCAATCAGCCCCAGCATTTT
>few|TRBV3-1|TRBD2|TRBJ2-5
CASSPPRRKTSGGAGGETQYF
TGTGCCAGCAGCCCACCCCGCCGCAAGACTAGCGGGGGGGCCGGAGGGGAGACCCAGTACTTC
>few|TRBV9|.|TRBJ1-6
CASSDRTEPYNSPLHF
TGTGCCAGCAGCGACCGGACAGAACCTTATAATTCACCCCTCCACTTT
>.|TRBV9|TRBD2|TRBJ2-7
CASSVGLAGYYEQYF
TGTGCCAGCAGCGTAGGACTAGCGGGGTACTACGAGCAGTACTTC
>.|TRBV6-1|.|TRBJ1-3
CATKGLGTGNTIYF
TGTGCCACCAAGGGGCTGGGTACTGGAAACACCATATATTTT
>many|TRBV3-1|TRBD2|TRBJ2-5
CASSQASGGQETQYF
TGTGCCAGCAGCCAAGCTAGCGGGGGGCAAGAGACCCAGTACTTC
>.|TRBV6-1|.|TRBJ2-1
CAIGRDDSYNEQFF
TGTGCCATCGGACGGGATGACAGCTACAATGAGCAGTTCTTC
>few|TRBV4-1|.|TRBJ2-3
CASSQEGNERVRLTDTQYF
TGCGCCAGCAGCCAAGAGGGGAACGAAAGGGTACGGTTAACAGATACGCAGTATTTT
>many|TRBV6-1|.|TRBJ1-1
CASSPNLNLQGGREAFF
TGTGCCAGCAGTCCCAACCTAAATCTCCAGGGAGGGCGTGAAGCTTTCTTT
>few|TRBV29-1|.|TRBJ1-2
CSVEEGSGGYTF
TGCAGCGTTGAAGAGGGCTCGGGGGGCTACACCTTC
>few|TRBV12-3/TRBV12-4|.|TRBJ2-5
CASGTGGTQYF
TGTGCCAGCGGCACAGGAGGGACCCAGTACTTC
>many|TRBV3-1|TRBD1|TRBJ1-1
CASSSGQGNEAFF
TGTGCCAGCAGCTCGGGACAGGGTAATGAAGCTTTCTTT
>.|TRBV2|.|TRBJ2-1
CASSDLGQISYNEQFF
TGTGCCAGCAGCGACCTAGGACAAATCTCCTACAATGAGCAGTTCTTC
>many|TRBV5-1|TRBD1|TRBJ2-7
CASSPRTGGGEQYF
TGCGCCAGCAGCCCTCGGACAGGGGGCGGCGAGCAGTACTTC
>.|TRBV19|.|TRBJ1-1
CASSMLLGVSSEAFF
TGTGCCAGTAGTATGTTGCTGGGGGTTAGTTCTGAAGCTTTCTTT
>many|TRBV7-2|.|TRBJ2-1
CASSPSMGSTYNEQFF
TGTGCCAGCAGCCCTTCAATGGGGAGTACCTACAATGAGCAGTTCTTC
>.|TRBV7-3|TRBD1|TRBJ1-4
CASSPRDRNEKLFF
TGTGCCAGCAGCCCTAGGGACAGAAATGAAAAACTGTTTTTT
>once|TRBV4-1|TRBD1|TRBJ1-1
CASSRRTGWDTEAFF
TGCGCCAGCAGCCGTAGGACAGGGTGGGACACTGAAGCTTTCTTT
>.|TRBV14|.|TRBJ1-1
CASSQDAGNANTEAFF
TGTGCCAGCAGCCAAGATGCCGGGAACGCGAACACTGAAGCTTTCTTT
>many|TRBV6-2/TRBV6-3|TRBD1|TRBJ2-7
CASTQGQLRDEQYF
TGTGCCAGCACCCAGGGACAGCTCAGGGACGAGCAGTACTTC
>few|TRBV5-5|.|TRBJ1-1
CASSHRDGRTEAFF
TGTGCCAGCAGCCATAGGGACGGCCGGACTGAAGCTTTCTTT
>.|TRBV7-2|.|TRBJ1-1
CASSPNGGITEAFF
TGTGCCAGCAGCCCTAATGGGGGGATCACTGAAGCTTTCTTT
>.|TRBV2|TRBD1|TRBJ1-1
CASSLGQGARAFF
TGTGCCAGCAGCTTGGGACAGGGGGCGCGAGCTTTCTTT
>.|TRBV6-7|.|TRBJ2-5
CARLSGNQETQYF
TGTGCCAGGTTATCCGGTAACCAAGAGACCCAGTACTTC
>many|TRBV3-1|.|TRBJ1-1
CASSQGREGSTEAFF
TGTGCCAGCAGCCAAGGGCGGGAGGGGAGCACTGAAGCTTTCTTT
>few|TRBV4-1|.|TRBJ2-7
CASSQASTGYYEQYF
TGCGCCAGCAGCCAAGCTTCGACAGGTTACTACGAGCAGTACTTC